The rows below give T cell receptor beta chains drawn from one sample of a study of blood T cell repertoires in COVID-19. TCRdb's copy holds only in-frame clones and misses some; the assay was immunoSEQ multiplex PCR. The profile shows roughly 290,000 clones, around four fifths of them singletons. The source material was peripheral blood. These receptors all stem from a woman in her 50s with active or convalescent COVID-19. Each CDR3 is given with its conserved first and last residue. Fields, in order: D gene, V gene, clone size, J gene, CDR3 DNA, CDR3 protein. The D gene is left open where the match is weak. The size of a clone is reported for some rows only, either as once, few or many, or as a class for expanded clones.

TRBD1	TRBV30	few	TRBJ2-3	TGTGCCTGGGACAGGGGGAGTCAGGATACGCAGTATTTT	CAWDRGSQDTQYF
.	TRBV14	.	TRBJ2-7	TGTGCCAGCCGCCCGTCCGGGAGCTCCTACGAGCAGTACTTC	CASRPSGSSYEQYF
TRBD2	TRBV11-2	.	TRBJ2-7	TGTGCCAGCAGCTCCGAGTTTAGCGGGAGTAGGTACGAGCAGTACTTC	CASSSEFSGSRYEQYF
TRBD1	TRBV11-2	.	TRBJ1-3	TGTGCCAGCAGCTTATTGCCAGGGGGCGCGTTAGGAAACACCATATATTTT	CASSLLPGGALGNTIYF
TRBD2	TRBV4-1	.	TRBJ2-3	TGCGCCAGCAGCCCTTCCAAAGCGGGAGTAGGGGATACGCAGTATTTT	CASSPSKAGVGDTQYF
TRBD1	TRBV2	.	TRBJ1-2	TGTGCCAGCAGTGAAATCCGACAGGGAGGCGCCGGCTACACCTTC	CASSEIRQGGAGYTF
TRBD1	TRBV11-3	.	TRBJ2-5	TGTGCCAGCAGCAAGGACAGGGTCGCAGAGACCCAGTACTTC	CASSKDRVAETQYF
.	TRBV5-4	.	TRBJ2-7	TGTGCCAGCAGCCAAACCGGTGGGCTAGCTGACGACGAGCAGTACTTC	CASSQTGGLADDEQYF
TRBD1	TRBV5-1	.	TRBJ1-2	TGCGCCAGCAGCCTCGGGGACAGCAACTATGGCTACACCTTC	CASSLGDSNYGYTF
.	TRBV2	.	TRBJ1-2	TGTGCCAGCAGCACCAGACAGATTTCTAACTATGGCTACACCTTC	CASSTRQISNYGYTF
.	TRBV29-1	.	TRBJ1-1	TGCAGCGTTGCTCCCCCTTACAAGAACACTGAAGCTTTCTTT	CSVAPPYKNTEAFF
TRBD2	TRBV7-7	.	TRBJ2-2	TGTGCCAGCAGCCCTGCGGCGGGAGACACCGGGGAGCTGTTTTTT	CASSPAAGDTGELFF
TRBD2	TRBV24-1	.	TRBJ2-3	TGTGCCACCAGTGATGGCGGGAGGGCAGATACGCAGTATTTT	CATSDGGRADTQYF
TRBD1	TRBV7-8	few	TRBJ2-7	TGTGCCAGCAGCTTAGTTGACAGGGGCTACGAGCAGTACTTC	CASSLVDRGYEQYF
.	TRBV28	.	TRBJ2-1	TGTGCCAGCAGTTTATCAGGGGGGTTACAGCCGCAGTTCTTC	CASSLSGGLQPQFF
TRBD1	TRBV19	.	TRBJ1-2	TGTGCCAGTAGTGGGGGACAGGGCTATGGCTACACCTTC	CASSGGQGYGYTF
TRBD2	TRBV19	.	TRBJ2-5	TGTGCCAGTAGTATAGTAGGGCCAGCGGGAGGGACCCAGTACTTC	CASSIVGPAGGTQYF
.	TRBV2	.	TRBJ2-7	TGTGCCAGCGACAGAGCAAACTACGAGCAGTACTTC	CASDRANYEQYF
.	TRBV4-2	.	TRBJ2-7	TGTGCCAGCAGCCAAGAAAAAGGGGGAGCGTACGAGCAGTACTTC	CASSQEKGGAYEQYF
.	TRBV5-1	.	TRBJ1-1	TGCGCCAGCAGCTTGGCAGGGTGGAGTACTGAAGCTTTCTTT	CASSLAGWSTEAFF
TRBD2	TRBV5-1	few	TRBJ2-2	TGCGCCAGCAGCGTGAGGACAGCGGGGGACACCGGGGAGCTGTTTTTT	CASSVRTAGDTGELFF
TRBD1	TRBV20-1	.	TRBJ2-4	TGCAGTGCTAGAGGTGGGACAGTACCTTACTTC	CSARGGTVPYF
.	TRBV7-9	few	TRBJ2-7	TGTGCCAGCAGCTTAGTTGGAGGGAACGAGCAGTACTTC	CASSLVGGNEQYF
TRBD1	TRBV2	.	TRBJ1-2	TGTGCCAGCAGCCCGGGACAGGGCTATGGCTACACCTTC	CASSPGQGYGYTF
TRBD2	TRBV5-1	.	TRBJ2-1	TGCGCCAGCAGCTTGGCTCTAGCGGTCTACAATGAGCAGTTCTTC	CASSLALAVYNEQFF
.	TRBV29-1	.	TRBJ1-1	TGCAGCGTTGGGCGGGACCTGAACACTGAAGCTTTCTTT	CSVGRDLNTEAFF
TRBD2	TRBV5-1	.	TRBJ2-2	TGCGCCAGCAGCTTGGCCAGGCCTAGCGGGAGTAACACCGGGGAGCTGTTTTTT	CASSLARPSGSNTGELFF
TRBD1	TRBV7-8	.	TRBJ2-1	TGTGCCAGCAGCTCCGGGACAGGCTCCTACAATGAGCAGTTCTTC	CASSSGTGSYNEQFF
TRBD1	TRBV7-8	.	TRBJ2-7	TGTGCCAGCAGCTTAGCGCGGACAGGGAACGAGCAGTACTTC	CASSLARTGNEQYF
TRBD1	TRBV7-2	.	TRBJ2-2	TGTGCCAGCAGCTTAAAACAGGGGTCCGGGGAGCTGTTTTTT	CASSLKQGSGELFF
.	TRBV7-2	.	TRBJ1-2	TGTGCCAGCAGCTTCGGGCGGGCACGAGCTAACTATGGCTACACCTTC	CASSFGRARANYGYTF
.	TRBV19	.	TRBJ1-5	TGTGCCAGTAACCAGGGTCTTAATCAGCCCCAGCATTTT	CASNQGLNQPQHF
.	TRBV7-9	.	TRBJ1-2	TGTGCCAGCAGCTCCCGGACAGACTCATATGGCTACACCTTC	CASSSRTDSYGYTF
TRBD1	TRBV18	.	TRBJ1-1	TGTGCCAGCTCACGACAGGGGAACACTGAAGCTTTCTTT	CASSRQGNTEAFF
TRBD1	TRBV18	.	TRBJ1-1	TGTGCCAGCTCGGGGGACAGGGGCACTGAAGCTTTCTTT	CASSGDRGTEAFF
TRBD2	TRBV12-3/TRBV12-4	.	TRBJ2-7	TGTGCCAGCAGACCTAGCGGGAGTTACGAGCAGTACTTC	CASRPSGSYEQYF
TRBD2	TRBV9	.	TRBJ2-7	TGTGCCAGCAGCGATGGCAGGACTAGCGGTATCTACGAGCAGTACTTC	CASSDGRTSGIYEQYF
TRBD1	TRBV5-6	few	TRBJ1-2	TGTGCCAGCAGCTTGGAGGGGGGACAGTACCTTAGTGGCTACACCTTC	CASSLEGGQYLSGYTF
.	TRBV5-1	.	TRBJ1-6	TGCGCCAGCAGCTCTAACAGGGTGGATTCACCCCTCCACTTT	CASSSNRVDSPLHF
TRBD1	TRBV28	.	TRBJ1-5	TGTGCCAGCAGTAGTGGCCAGGGGGCGCATCAGCCCCAGCATTTT	CASSSGQGAHQPQHF
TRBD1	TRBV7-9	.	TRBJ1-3	TGTGCCAGCACCACATTACAGGGGAAGTCTGGAAACACCATATATTTT	CASTTLQGKSGNTIYF
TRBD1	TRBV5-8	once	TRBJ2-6	TGTGCCAGCAGCAGGTGGCAGGGGGTCTCTGGGGCCAACGTCCTGACTTTC	CASSRWQGVSGANVLTF
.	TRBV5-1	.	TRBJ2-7	TGCGCCAGCAGCTCGGAGACTAGTCGGGCTTACGAGCAGTACTTC	CASSSETSRAYEQYF
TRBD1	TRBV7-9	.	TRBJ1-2	TGTGCCAGCAGCGTACTACAGGGGGCCTATGGCTACACCTTC	CASSVLQGAYGYTF
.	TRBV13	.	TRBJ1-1	TGTGCCAGCAGCGGGGGGGCGGATACTGAAGCTTTCTTT	CASSGGADTEAFF
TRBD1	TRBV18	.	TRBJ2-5	TGTGCCAGCTCACCCGGGACAGGGGGCAGCGAGACCCAGTACTTC	CASSPGTGGSETQYF
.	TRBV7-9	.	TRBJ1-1	TGTGCCAGCAGCTTAGCGGACAGTAGTGAAGCTTTCTTT	CASSLADSSEAFF
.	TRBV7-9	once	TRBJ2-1	TGTGCCAGCAGCCCGTGGGGAGCGGGTTACAATGAGCAGTTCTTC	CASSPWGAGYNEQFF
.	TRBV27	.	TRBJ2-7	TGTGCCAGCAGCCGACGTTACGGGTCTCGTCTCGACGAGCAGTACTTC	CASSRRYGSRLDEQYF
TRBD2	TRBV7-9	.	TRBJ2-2	TGTGCCAGCAGCCCCAAGGCCGGGACTAGCGGGAAGCCCGGGGAGCTGTTTTTT	CASSPKAGTSGKPGELFF
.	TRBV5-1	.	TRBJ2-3	TGCGCCAGCAAGACAGGAACAGATACGCAGTATTTT	CASKTGTDTQYF
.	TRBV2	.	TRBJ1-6	TGTGCCAGCAGTGAGGGAGTGCACCTGAATAATTCACCCCTCCACTTT	CASSEGVHLNNSPLHF